What follows are 20 T cell receptor beta chains derived from one specimen sequenced in a study of T-cell reconstitution after alpha-beta-depleted transplantation in children. TCRbeta library construction was performed incorporating unique molecular identifiers. TCRdb reanalysed the PCR reads using MiXCR and keeps one entry per CDR3 protein. The table records around 410,000 distinct CDR3 sequences, 11% of them present only once. Sequencing used PBMCs from the stem cell graft donor, obtained from the stem cell graft. The receptors come from a human donor who donated a stem cell graft to a child with acute myeloid leukemia.

In its sample, this clonotype was seen a few times. This chain joins TRBV7-9 and TRBJ2-7; TRBD2 agrees at 10 bases. The CDR3 consists of 16 residues. V was pared by 5 bases and J by 7 bases, with 14 bases of the junction left unmatched. CDR1 SEHNR and CDR2 FQNEAQ come from the germline V gene (reference sequence). In DNA, the CDR3 is TGTGCCAGCAGCAAACTTGTGCCTAGCGGGAGTCAAGAGCAGTACTTC. It encodes CASSKLVPSGSQEQYF.

The chain couples TRBV7-2 to TRBJ2-7; TRBD2 matches 11 bases. With V trimmed by 2 bases and J by 2 bases, 8 bases remained unmatched. The V gene's germline CDR1 is SGHTA and CDR2 FQGNSA. The CDR3 runs 17 residues. The DNA of the CDR3 is TGTGCCAGCAGCTTATCGCTAGCGGGAGGCCGTCCCTACGAGCAGTACTTC. Amino acids: CASSLSLAGGRPYEQYF.

This clonotype has ten or more counts. The J gene is TRBJ2-1, the V gene TRBV5-1, with 7 bases aligning to TRBD2. There are 14 residues in the CDR3. Looked up from germline, CDR1 is SGHRS and CDR2 is YFSETQ. The J segment lost 8 bases and the V segment lost 0 bases, leaving 5 bases of the junction unmatched. CDR3 residues: CASSLELAVDEQFF. DNA of the CDR3: TGCGCCAGCAGCTTGGAGCTAGCGGTAGATGAGCAGTTCTTC.

This clonotype was detected a few times. This rearrangement joins TRBV7-3 to TRBJ2-1, with D perhaps TRBD2 (5 bases). V lost 6 bases to trimming and J lost 5 bases, with 17 bases between them. This CDR3 has 15 amino acids. Per the germline V gene, CDR1 is SGHTA and CDR2 is FQGTGA. The CDR3, as DNA: TGTGCCAGCAGGCATCTAGCCGGGCCAAACAATGAGCAGTTCTTC. Encoded protein: CASRHLAGPNNEQFF.

Turning to this clonotype: This may arise from a read error, as a much more abundant clone is one base away. The chain uses TRBV11-3 and TRBJ2-2; 7 bases align to TRBD1. The CDR3 consists of 15 residues. CDR1 SGHNT and CDR2 YENEEA come from the germline V gene. The V and J ends lost 0 bases and 7 bases, in that order; junction bases with no gene match: 5. Written as DNA, the CDR3 is TGTGCCAGCAGCTTAGAACAGGGGAGCGGCGGGGAGCTGTTTTTT. It codes for CASSLEQGSGGELFF.

This clonotype was detected only a few times. The gene calls are TRBV6-5 and TRBJ2-2, with 8 bases matching TRBD2. The CDR3 is 15 amino acids. Germline loops: CDR1 MNHEY, CDR2 SVGAGI. The V gene end was trimmed by 1 base and the J gene end by 2 bases; junction bases not matched to a gene: 0. CDR3 sequence: CASSYWTSNTGELFF. CDR3 nucleotides: TGTGCCAGCAGTTACTGGACTAGCAACACCGGGGAGCTGTTTTTT.

The chain uses TRBV7-8 and TRBJ2-6, with D perhaps being TRBD1 or TRBD2 (5 bases each). V lost 1 base to trimming and J lost 0 bases, with 19 bases between them. The CDR3 has 20 residues. Germline loops: CDR1 SGHVS, CDR2 FQNEAQ. The CDR3, as DNA: TGTGCCAGCAGCTTAGTTCAGTGGGCCGGGGCGGCCTCTGGGGCCAACGTCCTGACTTTC. This gives the protein CASSLVQWAGAASGANVLTF. Looking up the rest from reference TRBV7-8 and TRBJ2-6 gives the full variable domain: GAGVSQSPRYKVAKRGQDVALRCDPISGHVSLFWYQQALGQGPEFLTYFQNEAQLDKSGLPSDRFFAERPEGSVSTLKIQRTQQEDSAVYLCASSLVQWAGAASGANVLTFGAGSRLTVL.

This clonotype came up a few times. The rearrangement uses TRBV20-1 and TRBJ2-7; D is possibly TRBD1 or TRBD2 (5 bases each). V was trimmed by 3 bases and J by 7 bases, leaving 19 bases between them. CDR1 DFQATT and CDR2 SNEGSKA come from the germline V gene (reference sequence). The CDR3 contains 14 residues. CDR3 amino acids: CSASGWTLGREQYF. CDR3 nucleotide sequence: TGCAGTGCTAGTGGCTGGACACTGGGACGGGAGCAGTACTTC.

This clonotype has more than one count but fewer than ten. V usage is TRBV20-1 and J usage is TRBJ1-2; D remains unclear. Trimming took off 0 bases at V and 6 bases at J, with 8 bases between the two ends. This CDR3 spans 12 amino acids. Germline V lookup: CDR1 DFQATT, CDR2 SNEGSKA (reference sequence). CDR3 region: CSARDRLDGYTF. The CDR3 DNA is TGCAGTGCTAGAGATCGGCTCGATGGCTACACCTTC.

The chain combines TRBV20-1 with TRBJ2-7; 9 bases line up with TRBD2. There are 14 residues in the CDR3. After removal of 3 bases from V and 5 bases from J, the junction contained 8 bases not matched to a gene. CDR1 is DFQATT, CDR2 SNEGSKA, per germline (reference sequence). CDR3 DNA sequence: TGCAGTGCTAGTCACAGCGGGAGGTTCCACGAGCAGTACTTC. Its protein is CSASHSGRFHEQYF.

The V gene is TRBV5-1, the J gene TRBJ2-7; D might be TRBD2 (5 bases). V shed 0 bases and J shed 2 bases, with 9 bases lying between them. The V gene's germline CDR1 is SGHRS and CDR2 YFSETQ. There are 14 residues in the CDR3. The DNA of the CDR3 is TGCGCCAGCAGCTTGGCGGACTTTACCTACGAGCAGTACTTC. This codes for CASSLADFTYEQYF.

The chain couples TRBV6-1 to TRBJ2-7; 8 nucleotides line up with TRBD1. There are 18 residues in the CDR3. The trim removed 4 bases at V and 6 bases at J, leaving 20 bases unmatched. From germline, CDR1 is MNHNS and CDR2 SASEGT. CDR3 DNA: TGTGCCAGCAGTGTTGGTGTAGGACAGGGACCCCTTTTGGGCGAGCAGTACTTC. Translation: CASSVGVGQGPLLGEQYF.

This chain uses TRBV11-2 with TRBJ2-5, with D possibly being TRBD1 (5 bases). The CDR3 length is 14 residues. From germline, CDR1 is SGHAT and CDR2 FQNNGV. The V and J ends lost 1 base and 5 bases respectively, with 11 bases between them. The CDR3 nucleotides read TGTGCCAGCAGCTTAGGGGGTTACAGGGAGACCCAGTACTTC. It translates to CASSLGGYRETQYF.

This clonotype was picked up many times. The chain couples TRBV11-2 to TRBJ2-5; no clear D gene. Trimming took off 5 bases at V and 2 bases at J, with 6 bases between the two ends. The germline V gene has CDR1 SGHAT and CDR2 FQNNGV. The CDR3 spans 12 residues. In DNA form, the CDR3 reads TGTGCCAGCAGCCCTCAACAAGAGACCCAGTACTTC. It translates to CASSPQQETQYF. The variable domain in full, with the rest retrieved from reference TRBV11-2 and TRBJ2-5, is EAGVAQSPRYKIIEKRQSVAFWCNPISGHATLYWYQQILGQGPKLLIQFQNNGVVDDSQLPKDRFSAERLKGVDSTLKIQPAKLEDSAVYLCASSPQQETQYFGPGTRLLVL.

In its sample, this clonotype was seen once. V and J are TRBV5-6 and TRBJ2-7; D gene ambiguous. Germline V gives CDR1 SGHDT, CDR2 YYEEEE. This CDR3 is built from 12 residues. V lost 3 bases, J lost 6 bases, and 10 bases lay in between. As DNA, the CDR3 is TGTGCCAGCAGCTCGGGTCCTCTCGAGCAGTACGTC. Its translation is CASSSGPLEQYV.

This clonotype was observed a handful of times. The chain has TRBV18 and TRBJ2-1; TRBD2 matches at 9 bases. Trimming took 3 bases from V and 9 from J; bases not matched to a gene: 18. CDR1 and CDR2 from the germline V gene are KGHSH and LQKENI. The CDR3 length is 18 residues. The CDR3 loop reads CASSPPTSGDGTGGEQFF. The DNA of the CDR3 is TGTGCCAGCTCACCGCCGACTAGCGGAGACGGTACTGGGGGTGAGCAGTTCTTC.

This clonotype appeared a few times. The chain joins TRBV10-3 to TRBJ2-6; 7 nucleotides match TRBD1. The CDR3 covers 17 residues. Germline CDR1 and CDR2: ENHRY and SYGVKD. V lost 6 bases, J lost 1 base, and 9 bases stayed unmatched. As DNA, the CDR3 is TGTGCCATCAGCCAGGGGGTAACCTCGTCTGGGGCCAACGTCCTGACTTTC. Translation: CAISQGVTSSGANVLTF.

This clonotype appeared a few times. The V call is TRBV1, the J call TRBJ1-3. TRBV1 is assigned pseudogene status. This CDR3 comprises 16 residues. CDR3 DNA: TGCACCAGCAGCCAACCGAGGCGGGGCTCTGGAAACACCATATATTTT. Its protein product is CTSSQPRRGSGNTIYF.

This clonotype turned up a few times. The chain carries TRBV20-1 and TRBJ2-3; no clear D. Looked up from germline, CDR1 is DFQATT and CDR2 is SNEGSKA (reference sequence). V lost 2 bases and J 2 bases, leaving 8 bases between the germline ends. The CDR3 is made up of 13 amino acids. The CDR3 region has the DNA TGCAGTGCTAGATTAGGGTTCACAGATACGCAGTATTTT. This encodes CSARLGFTDTQYF.

This clonotype has a count of ten or more. The rearrangement links TRBV20-1 to TRBJ1-6; D ambiguous. Germline V lookup: CDR1 DFQATT, CDR2 SNEGSKA (reference sequence). Trimming removed 3 bases from V and 8 bases from J, with 14 bases in between. The CDR3 has 14 amino acids. CDR3 bases: TGCAGTGCTAGGGTGGGCGTAGCGGATTCACCCCTCCACTTT. It is translated as CSARVGVADSPLHF.